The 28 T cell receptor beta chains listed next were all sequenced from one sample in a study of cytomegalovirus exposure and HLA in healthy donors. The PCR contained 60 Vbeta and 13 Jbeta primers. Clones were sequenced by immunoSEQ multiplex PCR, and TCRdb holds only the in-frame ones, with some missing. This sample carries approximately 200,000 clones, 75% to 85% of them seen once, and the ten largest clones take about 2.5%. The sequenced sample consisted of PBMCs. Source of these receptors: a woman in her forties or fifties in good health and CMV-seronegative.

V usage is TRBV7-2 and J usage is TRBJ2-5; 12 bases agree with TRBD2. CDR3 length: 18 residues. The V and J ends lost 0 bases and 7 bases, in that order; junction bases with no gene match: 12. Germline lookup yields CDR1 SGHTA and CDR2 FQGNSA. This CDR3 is CASSLALTSGGPGRTQYF. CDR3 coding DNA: TGTGCCAGCAGCTTAGCGCTGACTAGCGGGGGACCTGGTCGGACCCAGTACTTC.

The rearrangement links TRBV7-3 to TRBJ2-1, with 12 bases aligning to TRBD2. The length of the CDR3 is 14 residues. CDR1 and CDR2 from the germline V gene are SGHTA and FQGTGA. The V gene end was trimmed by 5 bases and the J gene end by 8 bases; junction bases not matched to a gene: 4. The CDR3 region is CASSVTSGSHEQFF. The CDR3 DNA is TGTGCCAGCAGCGTGACTAGCGGGAGCCATGAGCAGTTCTTC.

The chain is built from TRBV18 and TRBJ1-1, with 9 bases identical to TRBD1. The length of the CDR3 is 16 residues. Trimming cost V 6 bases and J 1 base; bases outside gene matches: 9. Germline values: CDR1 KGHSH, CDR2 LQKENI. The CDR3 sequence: CASSPQQGAENTEAFF. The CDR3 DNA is TGTGCCAGCTCCCCTCAACAGGGGGCAGAGAACACTGAAGCTTTCTTT.

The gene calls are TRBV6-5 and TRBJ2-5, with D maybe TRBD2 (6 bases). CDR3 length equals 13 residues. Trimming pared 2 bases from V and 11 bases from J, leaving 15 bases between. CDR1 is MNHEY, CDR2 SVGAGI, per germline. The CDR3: CASSYIGGGVQYF. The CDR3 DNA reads TGTGCCAGCAGTTACATCGGCGGCGGGGTTCAGTACTTC.

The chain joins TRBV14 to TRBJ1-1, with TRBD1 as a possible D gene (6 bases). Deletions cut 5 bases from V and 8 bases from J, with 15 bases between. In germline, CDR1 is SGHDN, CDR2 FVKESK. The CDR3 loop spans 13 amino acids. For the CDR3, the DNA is TGTGCCAGCAGCTTTAGGACAGCGCGGGAAGCTTTCTTT. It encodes CASSFRTAREAFF.

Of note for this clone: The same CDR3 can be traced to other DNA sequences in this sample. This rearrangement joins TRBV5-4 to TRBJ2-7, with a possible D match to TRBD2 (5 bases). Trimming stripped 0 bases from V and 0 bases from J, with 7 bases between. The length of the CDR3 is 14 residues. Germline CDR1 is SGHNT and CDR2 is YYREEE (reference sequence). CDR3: CASSLGGSSYEQYF. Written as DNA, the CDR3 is TGTGCCAGCAGCTTGGGAGGGAGCTCCTACGAGCAGTACTTC.

Here the CDR3 DNA reads TGTGCCAGCAGTTACAGACGCCCCGGGACAGATTTTTTAAGCAATCAGCCCCAGCATTTT. Translating it yields CASSYRRPGTDFLSNQPQHF. The J gene is TRBJ1-5, the V gene TRBV11-3; 7 positions match TRBD1. There are 20 residues in the CDR3. Per the germline V gene, CDR1 is SGHNT and CDR2 is YENEEA. With V trimmed by 6 bases and J by 1 base, 21 bases remained unmatched.

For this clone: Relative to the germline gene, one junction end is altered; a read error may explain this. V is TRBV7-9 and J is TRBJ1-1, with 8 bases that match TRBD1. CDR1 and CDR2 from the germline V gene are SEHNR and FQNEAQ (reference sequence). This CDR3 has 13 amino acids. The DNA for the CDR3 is TGTTCCAGCACCCGACAGGGGTGGGCTGAAGCTTTCTTT. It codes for CSSTRQGWAEAFF. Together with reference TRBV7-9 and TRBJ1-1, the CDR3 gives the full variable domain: DTGVSQNPRHKITKRGQNVTFRCDPISEHNRLYWYRQTLGQGPEFLTYFQNEAQLEKSRLLSDRFSAERPKGSFSTLEIQRTEQGDSAMYLCSSTRQGWAEAFFGQGTRLTVV.

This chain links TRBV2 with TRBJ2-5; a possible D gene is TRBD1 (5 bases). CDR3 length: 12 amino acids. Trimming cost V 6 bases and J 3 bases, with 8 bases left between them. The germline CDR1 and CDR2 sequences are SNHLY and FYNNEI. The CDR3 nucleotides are TGTGCCAGCAGGGGGCCGGAAGAGACCCAGTACTTC. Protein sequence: CASRGPEETQYF.

CDR3 in DNA: TGTGCCAGCAGTTTCGGGGGGGGTCAGTGGGATGAGCAGTTCTTC. It encodes CASSFGGGQWDEQFF. V usage is TRBV27 and J usage is TRBJ2-1, with 8 bases identical to TRBD2. The CDR3 runs to 15 residues. Germline CDR1 MNHEY, CDR2 SMNVEV (reference sequence). With 3 bases clipped from V and 8 bases from J, the junction kept 9 bases outside the gene matches.

CDR3 in DNA: TGTGCCACCAGCAGAAAAGGACAGGGTATTGCGAACACTGAAGCTTTCTTT. Amino acids: CATSRKGQGIANTEAFF. The gene calls are TRBV15 and TRBJ1-1; 8 bases align to TRBD1. From germline, CDR1 is LNHNV and CDR2 YYDKDF (reference sequence). The CDR3 consists of 17 residues. Trimming cost V 2 bases and J 1 base; bases outside gene matches: 9.

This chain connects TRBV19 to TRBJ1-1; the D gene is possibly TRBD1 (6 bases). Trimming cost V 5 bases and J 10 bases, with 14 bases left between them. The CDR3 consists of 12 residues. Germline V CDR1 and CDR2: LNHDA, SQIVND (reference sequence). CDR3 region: CASSPGGLLAFF. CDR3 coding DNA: TGTGCCAGTAGTCCGGGGGGCCTGCTAGCTTTCTTT.

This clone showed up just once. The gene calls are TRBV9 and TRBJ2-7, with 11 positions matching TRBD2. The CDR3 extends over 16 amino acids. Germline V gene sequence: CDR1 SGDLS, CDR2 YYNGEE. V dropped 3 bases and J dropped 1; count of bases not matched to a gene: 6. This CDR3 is CASSGAGTSGSYEQYF. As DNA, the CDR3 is TGTGCCAGCAGCGGCGCAGGGACTAGCGGATCCTACGAGCAGTACTTC.

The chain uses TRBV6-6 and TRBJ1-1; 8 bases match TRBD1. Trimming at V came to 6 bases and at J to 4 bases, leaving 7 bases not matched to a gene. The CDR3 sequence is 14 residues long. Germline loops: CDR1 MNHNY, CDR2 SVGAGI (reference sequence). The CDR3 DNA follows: TGTGCCAGCAGGTCCTCCGGGACAGGCACTGAAGCTTTCTTT. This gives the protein CASRSSGTGTEAFF.

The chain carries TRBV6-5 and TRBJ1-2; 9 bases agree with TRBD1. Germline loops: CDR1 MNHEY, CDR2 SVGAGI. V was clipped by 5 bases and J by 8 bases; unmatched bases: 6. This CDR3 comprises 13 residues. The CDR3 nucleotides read TGTGCCAGCAGTCGGGGACAGGGACACGGCTACACCTTC. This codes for CASSRGQGHGYTF.

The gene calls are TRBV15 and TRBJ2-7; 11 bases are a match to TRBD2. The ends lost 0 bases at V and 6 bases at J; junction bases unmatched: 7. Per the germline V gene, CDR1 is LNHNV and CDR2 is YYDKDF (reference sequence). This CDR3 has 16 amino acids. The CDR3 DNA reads TGTGCCACCAGCAGAGATCGGCGACTAGCGGGAAGCGAGCAGTACTTC. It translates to CATSRDRRLAGSEQYF.

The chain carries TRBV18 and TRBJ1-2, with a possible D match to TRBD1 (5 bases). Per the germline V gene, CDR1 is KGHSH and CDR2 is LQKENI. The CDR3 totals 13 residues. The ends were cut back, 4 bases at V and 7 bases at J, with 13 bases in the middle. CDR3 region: CASSLQGVGGYTF. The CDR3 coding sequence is TGTGCCAGCTCACTTCAGGGTGTTGGTGGCTACACCTTC.

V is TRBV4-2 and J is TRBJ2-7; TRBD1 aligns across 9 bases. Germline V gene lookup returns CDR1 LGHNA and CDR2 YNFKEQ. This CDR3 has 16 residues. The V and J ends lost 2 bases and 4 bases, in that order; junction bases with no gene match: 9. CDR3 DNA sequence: TGTGCCAGCAGCCAAAGGCCGGGACAGGGAGAATACGAGCAGTACTTC. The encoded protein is CASSQRPGQGEYEQYF.

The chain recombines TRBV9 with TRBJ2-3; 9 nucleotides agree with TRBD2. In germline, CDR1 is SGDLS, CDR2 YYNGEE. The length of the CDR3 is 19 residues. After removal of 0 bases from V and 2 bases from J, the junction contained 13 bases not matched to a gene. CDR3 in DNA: TGTGCCAGCAGCGTAGCGGCTAGCGGGATAACACAGATCACAGATACGCAGTATTTT. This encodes CASSVAASGITQITDTQYF.

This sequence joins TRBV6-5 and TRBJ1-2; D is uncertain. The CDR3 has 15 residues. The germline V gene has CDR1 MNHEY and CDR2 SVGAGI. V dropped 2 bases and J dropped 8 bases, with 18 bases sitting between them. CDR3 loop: CASSYGEGGISGYTF. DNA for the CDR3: TGTGCCAGCAGTTACGGAGAAGGCGGGATATCGGGCTACACCTTC.

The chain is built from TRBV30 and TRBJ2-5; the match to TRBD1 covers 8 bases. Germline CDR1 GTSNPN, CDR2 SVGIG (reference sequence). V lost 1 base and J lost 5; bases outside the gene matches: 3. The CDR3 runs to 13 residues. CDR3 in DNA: TGTGCCTGGAGTGCAGGGGGCGGTGAGACCCAGTACTTC. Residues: CAWSAGGGETQYF.

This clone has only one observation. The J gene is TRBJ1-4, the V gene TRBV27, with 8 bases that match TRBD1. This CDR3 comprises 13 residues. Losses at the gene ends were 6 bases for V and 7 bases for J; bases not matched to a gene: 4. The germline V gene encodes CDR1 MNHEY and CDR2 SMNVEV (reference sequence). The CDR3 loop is CASRGQGREKLFF. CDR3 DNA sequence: TGTGCCAGCAGAGGACAGGGTCGTGAAAAACTGTTTTTT. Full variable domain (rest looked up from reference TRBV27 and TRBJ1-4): EAQVTQNPRYLITVTGKKLTVTCSQNMNHEYMSWYRQDPGLGLRQIYYSMNVEVTDKGDVPEGYKVSRKEKRNFPLILESPSPNQTSLYFCASRGQGREKLFFGSGTQLSVL.

The CDR3 bases are TGTGCCAGCAGTTCTCTAGCGGGAGGGCAGCAAGAGACCCAGTACTTC. As protein: CASSSLAGGQQETQYF. V and J are TRBV6-5 and TRBJ2-5, with 12 bases aligning to TRBD2. J was trimmed by 2 bases and V by 4 bases; bases with no gene match: 5. In germline, CDR1 is MNHEY, CDR2 SVGAGI. The CDR3 contains 16 residues.

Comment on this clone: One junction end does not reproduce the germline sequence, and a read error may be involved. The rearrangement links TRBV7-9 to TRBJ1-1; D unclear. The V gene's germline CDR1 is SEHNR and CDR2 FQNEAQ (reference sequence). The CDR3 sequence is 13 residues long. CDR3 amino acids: CSSGVPPRTEAFF. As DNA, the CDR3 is TGTTCCAGCGGAGTCCCCCCGAGGACTGAAGCTTTCTTT.

The CDR3 reads CAISAQGSNQPQHF. CDR3 in DNA: TGTGCCATCAGTGCTCAGGGCTCAAATCAGCCCCAGCATTTT. The V gene is TRBV10-3, the J gene TRBJ1-5; TRBD1 is a possible D gene (5 bases). Germline V gene sequence: CDR1 ENHRY, CDR2 SYGVKD. This CDR3 is built from 14 residues. With 4 bases removed from V and 4 bases from J, the gap between germline ends came to 11 bases.

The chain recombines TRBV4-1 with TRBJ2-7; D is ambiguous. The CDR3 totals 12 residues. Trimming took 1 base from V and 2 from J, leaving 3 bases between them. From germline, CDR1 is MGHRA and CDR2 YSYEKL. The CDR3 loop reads CASSQATYEQYF. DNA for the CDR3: TGCGCCAGCAGCCAAGCTACCTACGAGCAGTACTTC.

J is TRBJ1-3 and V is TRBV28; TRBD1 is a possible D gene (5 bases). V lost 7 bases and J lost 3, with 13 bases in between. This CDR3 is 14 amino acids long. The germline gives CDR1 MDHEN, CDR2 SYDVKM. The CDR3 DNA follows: TGTGCCAGCAACTGGGGCAGGGTTGGAAACACCATATATTTT. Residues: CASNWGRVGNTIYF.

The CDR3 coding sequence is TGTGCCACCATCTCGACAGGGACAGACACTGAAGCTTTCTTT. Its translation: CATISTGTDTEAFF. The chain combines TRBV10-3 with TRBJ1-1; 7 bases map to TRBD1. Germline CDR1 ENHRY, CDR2 SYGVKD. V shed 10 bases, J shed 3 bases, and the junction held 11 bases outside the gene matches. The CDR3 extends over 14 amino acids.